This T cell receptor beta chain was profiled in a study of OX40 agonist ivuxolimab in advanced cancers. Study-level information: One hepatocellular carcinoma and a couple of cutaneous melanoma patients partially responded.

The CDR3 is 16 residues long. Germline values: CDR1 MNHEY, CDR2 SMNVEV (reference sequence). The J segment lost 0 bases and the V segment lost 9 bases, leaving 9 bases of the junction unmatched. Produced via immunoSEQ multiplex PCR; TCRdb's table is partial and in-frame only. The sample carries about 90,000 clones, roughly 89% recorded once. The starting material was CD4+ or CD8+ T cells sorted from blood, obtained in a trial of the OX40 agonist ivuxolimab. The source is an adult with an advanced solid tumor such as melanoma, head and neck, liver or kidney cancer. The chain links TRBV27 to TRBJ2-2, with 8 bases aligning to TRBD2. The CDR3 region is CASRGGLAANTGELFF. CDR3 coding DNA: TGTGCCAGTCGGGGGGGATTAGCCGCGAACACCGGGGAGCTGTTTTTT.